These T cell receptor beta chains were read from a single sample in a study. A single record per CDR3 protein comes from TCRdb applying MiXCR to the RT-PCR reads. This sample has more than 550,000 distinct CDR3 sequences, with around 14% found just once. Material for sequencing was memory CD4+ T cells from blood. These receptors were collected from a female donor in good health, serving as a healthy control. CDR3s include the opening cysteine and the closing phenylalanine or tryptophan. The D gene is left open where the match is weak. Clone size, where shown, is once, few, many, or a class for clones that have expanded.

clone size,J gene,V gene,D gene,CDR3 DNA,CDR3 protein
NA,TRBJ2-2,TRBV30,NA,TGTGCCTGGAGTGGGCAGGGGTTCGGGGAGCTGTTTTTT,CAWSGQGFGELFF
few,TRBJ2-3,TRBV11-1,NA,TGTGCCAGCAGCTTGCAACGGGGAGCAGATACGCAGTATTTT,CASSLQRGADTQYF
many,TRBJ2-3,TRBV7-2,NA,TGTGCCAGCAGCAGCCAGAGCGGGCTTAGCGCAGATACGCAGTATTTT,CASSSQSGLSADTQYF
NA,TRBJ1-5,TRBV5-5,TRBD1,TGTGCCAGCAGCTTGGGACAGGGTTCCGGTGAGAAGCCCCAGCATTTT,CASSLGQGSGEKPQHF
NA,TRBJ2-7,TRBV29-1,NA,TGCAGCGTAGGAGGGGGTACCTACGAGCAGTACTTC,CSVGGGTYEQYF
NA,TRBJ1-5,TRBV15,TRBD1,TGTGCCACCAGCGCACAGGGGGGTTCCAATCAGCCCCAGCATTTT,CATSAQGGSNQPQHF
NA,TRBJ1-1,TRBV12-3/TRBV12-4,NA,TGTGCCAGCACCCCATCGGGCGGGAGGGAAGAAGCTTTCTTT,CASTPSGGREEAFF
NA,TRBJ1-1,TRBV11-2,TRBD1,TGTGCCAGCAGCTTGATGACAGGGAACTCTGAAGCTTTCTTT,CASSLMTGNSEAFF
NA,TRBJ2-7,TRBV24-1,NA,TGTGCCACCAGTCTACGGGGCTTTTACGAGCAGTACTTC,CATSLRGFYEQYF
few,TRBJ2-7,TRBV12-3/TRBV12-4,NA,TGTGCCAGCAGTTTAAGGTCGGACTACGAGCAGTACTTC,CASSLRSDYEQYF
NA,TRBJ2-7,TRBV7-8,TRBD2,TGTGCCAGCATCCTGACTAGCGGGAGTGTAACCTCCTACGAGCAGTACTTC,CASILTSGSVTSYEQYF
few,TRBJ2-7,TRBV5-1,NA,TGCGCCAGCAGCTTGTACCAGAACTACGAGCAGTACTTC,CASSLYQNYEQYF
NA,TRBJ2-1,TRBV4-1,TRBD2,TGCGCCAGCAGCCAGGGGACTAGCGCCAAGGATTACAATGAGCAGTTCTTC,CASSQGTSAKDYNEQFF
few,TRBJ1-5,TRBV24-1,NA,TGTGCCACCAGTGATTTCGCCAGGGGCAATCAGCCCCAGCATTTT,CATSDFARGNQPQHF
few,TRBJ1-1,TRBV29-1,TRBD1,TGCAGCGTTGAGGGACAGGCGAACACTGAAGCTTTCTTT,CSVEGQANTEAFF
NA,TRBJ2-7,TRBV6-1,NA,TGTGCCAGCAGTGAATCTAGGACCCAACTTGGCGAGCAGTACTTC,CASSESRTQLGEQYF
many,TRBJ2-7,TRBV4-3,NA,TGCGCCAGCAGCCAAGTTCTCATCTCGGAACTGTACGAGCAGTACTTC,CASSQVLISELYEQYF
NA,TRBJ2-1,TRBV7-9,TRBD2,TGTGCCAGCAGCTTACTAGCGGGAGGTGGTGAGCAGTTCTTC,CASSLLAGGGEQFF
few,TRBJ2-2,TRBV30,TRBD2,TGTGCCTTTACCACCGGGAGGGCCCACACCGGGGAGCTGTTTTTT,CAFTTGRAHTGELFF
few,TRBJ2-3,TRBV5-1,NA,TGCGCCAGCAGCTCTAATGGCCCGGGAGATACGCAGTATTTT,CASSSNGPGDTQYF
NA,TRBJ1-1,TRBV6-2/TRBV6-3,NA,TGTGCCAGCAGCCGTCCGGTCTTGAACACTGAAGCTTTCTTT,CASSRPVLNTEAFF
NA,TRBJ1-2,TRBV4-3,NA,TGCGCCAGCAGCCAAGATGGGGGGCCCTATGGCTACACCTTC,CASSQDGGPYGYTF
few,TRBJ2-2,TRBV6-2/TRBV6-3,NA,TGTGCCAGCAGTTACGGGTTAGCTGGCACCGGGGAGCTGTTTTTT,CASSYGLAGTGELFF
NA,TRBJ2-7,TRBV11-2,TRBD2,TGTGCCAGCAGCTTAGACAGGGGACGGACTAGCGGACTTTACGAGCAGTACTTC,CASSLDRGRTSGLYEQYF
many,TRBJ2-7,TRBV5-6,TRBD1,TGTGCCAGCAGCCCGATAGGACAGGACTACGAGCAGTACTTC,CASSPIGQDYEQYF
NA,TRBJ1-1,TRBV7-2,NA,TGTGCCAGCGGCAGGGGCAGTTGGGACACTGAAGCTTTCTTT,CASGRGSWDTEAFF
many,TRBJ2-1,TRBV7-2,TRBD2,TGTGCCAGCAGCACCGGGTCGGGCGGGGGTCAATACAATGAGCAGTTCTTC,CASSTGSGGGQYNEQFF
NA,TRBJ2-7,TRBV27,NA,TGTGCCAGCAGTTTAAGGGCAGACCGGGAGTCCTACGAGCAGTACTTC,CASSLRADRESYEQYF
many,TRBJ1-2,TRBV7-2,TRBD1,TGTGCCAGCAGCTTAGGACTTCAGGGGGCGGACTATGGCTACACCTTC,CASSLGLQGADYGYTF
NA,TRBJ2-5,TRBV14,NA,TGTGCCAGCAGCCAAGGAACGGTAGAGACCCAGTACTTC,CASSQGTVETQYF
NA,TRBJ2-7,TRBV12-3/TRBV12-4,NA,TGTGCCAGCAGTTTACCCCCCTCCTACGAGCAGTACTTC,CASSLPPSYEQYF
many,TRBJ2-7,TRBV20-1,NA,TGCAGTGCTAGAGGATACTCCCCGAGCGAGCAGTACTTC,CSARGYSPSEQYF
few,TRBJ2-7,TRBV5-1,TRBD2,TGCGCCAGCAGCGGGGGGACTAGCGGTGTCAACGAGCAGTACTTC,CASSGGTSGVNEQYF
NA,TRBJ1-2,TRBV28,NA,TGTGCCAGCACAGGGAATGATGGCTACACCTTC,CASTGNDGYTF
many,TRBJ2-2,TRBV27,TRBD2,TGTGCCAGCAGTGGCCCGGGCGGGAGGGCCACCGGGGAGCTGTTTTTT,CASSGPGGRATGELFF
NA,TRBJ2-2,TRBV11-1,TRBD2,TGTGCCAGCAGCTTAAGCGCTAGCGGGGGGCGCCCCACCGGGGAGCTGTTTTTT,CASSLSASGGRPTGELFF
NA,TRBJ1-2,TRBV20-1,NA,TGCAGTGCTTTCCTAAGGGAAGGCTACACCTTC,CSAFLREGYTF
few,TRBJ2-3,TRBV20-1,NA,TGCAGTGCTAGCGGAAGTACGGCAGATACGCAGTATTTT,CSASGSTADTQYF
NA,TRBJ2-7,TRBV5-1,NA,TGCGCCAGCAGCTTGGCCCCGGGATCCGGCTACGAGCAGTACTTC,CASSLAPGSGYEQYF
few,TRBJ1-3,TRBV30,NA,TGTGCCTGGAGCATCACAGGAACGGGGACTGGAAACACCATATATTTT,CAWSITGTGTGNTIYF
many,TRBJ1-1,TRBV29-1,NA,TGCAGCGGGACTTATGGCACGAACACTGAAGCTTTCTTT,CSGTYGTNTEAFF
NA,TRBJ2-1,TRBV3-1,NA,TGTGCCAGCAGCCATACTAGTATAGGGAGTGAGCAGTTCTTC,CASSHTSIGSEQFF
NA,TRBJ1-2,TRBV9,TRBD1,TGTGCCAGCAGCGTAGCGGGACAGTCTTACTATGGCTACACCTTC,CASSVAGQSYYGYTF
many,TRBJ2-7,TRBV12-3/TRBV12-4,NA,TGTGCCAGCAGTTTATGGCAAGAGGGGTACGAGCAGTACTTC,CASSLWQEGYEQYF
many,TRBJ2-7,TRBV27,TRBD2,TGTGCCAGCAGTTTAGGTGGCGGGAGGGACTCCTACGAGCAGTACTTC,CASSLGGGRDSYEQYF
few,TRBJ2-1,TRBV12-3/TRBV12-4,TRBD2,TGTGCCAGCAGTTTAGTGCTAGCGGCGTACAATGAGCAGTTCTTC,CASSLVLAAYNEQFF
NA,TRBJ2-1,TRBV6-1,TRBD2,TGTGCCAGCAGACCCGGACTAGCGGGGACCTCCTACAATGAGCAGTTCTTC,CASRPGLAGTSYNEQFF
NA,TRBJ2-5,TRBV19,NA,TGTGCCAGTAGTATAGGGGACCAAGAGACCCAGTACTTC,CASSIGDQETQYF
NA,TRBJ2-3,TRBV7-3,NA,TGTGCCAGCAGCTTGAGACTATTTGGTTCCACAGATACGCAGTATTTT,CASSLRLFGSTDTQYF
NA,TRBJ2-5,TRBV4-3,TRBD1,TGCGCCAGCAGCCAACGGGACAGGGGGGCCCAAGAGACCCAGTACTTC,CASSQRDRGAQETQYF
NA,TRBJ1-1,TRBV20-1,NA,TGCAGTGCTCCCGACACTCTAAACATGAACACTGAAGCTTTCTTT,CSAPDTLNMNTEAFF
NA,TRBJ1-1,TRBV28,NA,TGTGCCAGCAGTTTTAGGGTCGGGCGGCGGGTCATGAACACTGAAGCTTTCTTT,CASSFRVGRRVMNTEAFF
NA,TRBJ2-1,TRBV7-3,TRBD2,TGTGCCAGCAGCCAACTAGCGGGAGGGGGGAATGAGCAGTTCTTC,CASSQLAGGGNEQFF
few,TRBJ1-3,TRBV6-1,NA,TGTGCCAGCAGTCCGCCGGGACAAAGCTCTGGAAACACCATATATTTT,CASSPPGQSSGNTIYF
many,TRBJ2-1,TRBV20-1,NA,TGCAGTGCTTCAGGGGACGGGTTCAACAATGAGCAGTTCTTC,CSASGDGFNNEQFF
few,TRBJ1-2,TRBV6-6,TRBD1,TGTGCCAGCAGTCCTAACAGGGGTGGGGGCTACACCTTC,CASSPNRGGGYTF
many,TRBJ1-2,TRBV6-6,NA,TGTGCCAGCAGCAGGTCAATTCTGGGTGGCTACACCTTC,CASSRSILGGYTF
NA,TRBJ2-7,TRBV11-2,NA,TGTGCCAGCAGCTTAGAAGGGCAGGCTAGCGCAGTCGAGCAGTACTTC,CASSLEGQASAVEQYF
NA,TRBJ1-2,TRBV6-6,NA,TGTGCCAGCACCAAGTCGACAGGTAGCTATGGCTACACCTTC,CASTKSTGSYGYTF